Below are 8 T cell receptor beta chains sequenced from a single sample in a study of cytomegalovirus exposure and HLA in healthy donors. Vbeta (60) and Jbeta (13) primers were used in the PCR. The data were produced by immunoSEQ multiplex PCR, yet TCRdb's version contains in-frame clones alone and is incomplete. Of about 130,000 clones detected, around 80% appear once; the ten largest clones hold under 15%. Sequenced material: PBMCs. These receptors originate from a woman aged 60 to 75 in good health and CMV-seropositive.

The genes are TRBV13 and TRBJ1-2; a weak D match, TRBD1 (5 bases). This CDR3 is built from 12 residues. The V end lost 5 bases, the J end lost 5 bases, and 9 bases lay between the germline ends. Germline CDR1 is PRHDT and CDR2 is FYEKMQ (reference sequence). CDR3 amino acids: CASSTGLYGYTF. As DNA, the CDR3 is TGTGCCAGCAGCACAGGCCTTTATGGCTACACCTTC.

The chain has TRBV7-3 and TRBJ1-1; perhaps TRBD1 as D (5 bases). V lost 4 bases to trimming and J lost 1 base, with 7 bases between them. The germline V gene has CDR1 SGHTA and CDR2 FQGTGA. This CDR3 comprises 13 residues. CDR3 residues: CASSSRGNTEAFF. CDR3 DNA sequence: TGTGCCAGCAGCTCAAGGGGGAACACTGAAGCTTTCTTT.

The V call is TRBV18, the J call TRBJ1-4, with D hard to call. V lost 3 bases to trimming and J lost 0 bases, with 8 bases between them. Germline V gives CDR1 KGHSH, CDR2 LQKENI. This CDR3 has 15 amino acids. In nucleotides, the CDR3 is TGTGCCAGCTCACCGACACTTACAACTAATGAAAAACTGTTTTTT. As protein: CASSPTLTTNEKLFF.

The rearrangement uses TRBV18 and TRBJ1-2, with D maybe TRBD1 (6 bases). V lost 3 bases and J 0 bases, leaving 14 bases between the germline ends. Germline V gives CDR1 KGHSH, CDR2 LQKENI. This CDR3 region has 16 residues. This chain's CDR3 is CASSPSEWGPNYGYTF. CDR3 in DNA: TGTGCCAGCTCACCCTCAGAGTGGGGGCCTAACTATGGCTACACCTTC. The complete variable domain, with remaining parts taken from reference TRBV18 and TRBJ1-2, reads NAGVMQNPRHLVRRRGQEARLRCSPMKGHSHVYWYRQLPEEGLKFMVYLQKENIIDESGMPKERFSAEFPKEGPSILRIQQVVRGDSAAYFCASSPSEWGPNYGYTFGSGTRLTVV.

This clone was recorded a few times. V gene TRBV7-2 combines with J gene TRBJ2-1; 9 nucleotides line up with TRBD2. The ends lost 3 bases at V and 8 bases at J; junction bases unmatched: 5. CDR1 is SGHTA, CDR2 FQGNSA, per germline. The CDR3 sequence is 14 residues long. The CDR3 reads CASSFGGGAYEQFF. For the CDR3, the DNA is TGTGCCAGCAGCTTCGGCGGGGGGGCATATGAGCAGTTCTTC.

The chain employs TRBV5-4 and TRBJ2-2; the match to TRBD1 covers 9 bases. Germline lookup yields CDR1 SGHNT and CDR2 YYREEE (reference sequence). V dropped 3 bases and J dropped 2; count of bases not matched to a gene: 2. This CDR3 is built from 15 residues. The DNA for the CDR3 is TGTGCCAGCAGCTCGGGACAGGGAAACACCGGGGAGCTGTTTTTT. This sequence encodes CASSSGQGNTGELFF.

This clone was observed once. The V gene is TRBV7-9, the J gene TRBJ2-7, with D perhaps TRBD2 (6 bases). The CDR3 is 12 amino acids. The V gene's germline CDR1 is SEHNR and CDR2 FQNEAQ (reference sequence). V dropped 6 bases and J dropped 2 bases, with 8 bases sitting between them. CDR3 amino acids: CASRRETYEQYF. The CDR3 DNA reads TGTGCCAGCAGGCGGGAAACCTACGAGCAGTACTTC.

The chain employs TRBV7-2 and TRBJ1-1; D not certain. V was shortened by 5 bases and J by 1 base, with 8 bases between the two germline ends. Germline V gene data show CDR1 as SGHTA and CDR2 as FQGNSA. The CDR3 length is 13 residues. The DNA of the CDR3 is TGTGCCAGCAGCGAGGATGGGAACACTGAAGCTTTCTTT. Protein sequence: CASSEDGNTEAFF.